The 4 T cell receptor beta chains given below trace back to one sample, sequenced in a study of CD8+ T cells in alopecia areata. RNA, once extracted, was reverse transcribed into cDNA for use as the sequencing template. Repertoires were generated with immunoSEQ multiplex PCR, while TCRdb's copy carries only in-frame clones and drops some. The table has about 220,000 clones, more than 45% seen once. Treatment here: oral pan-JAK inhibitor, 5-10 mg twice daily. The input for sequencing was CD4+ T cells sorted from blood, taken at week 4, from a patient treated with tofacitinib. The receptors here all came from a human donor with alopecia areata.

This chain joins TRBV19 and TRBJ2-7; D possibly corresponds to TRBD1 (6 bases). Germline loops: CDR1 LNHDA, CDR2 SQIVND (reference sequence). The CDR3 extends over 16 amino acids. Trimming took 3 bases from V and 0 from J, leaving 15 bases between them. CDR3 residues: CASSMGTQFRSYEQYF. CDR3 DNA sequence: TGTGCCAGTAGTATGGGGACACAGTTCCGCTCCTACGAGCAGTACTTC. The whole variable domain, remainder taken from reference TRBV19 and TRBJ2-7, is DGGITQSPKYLFRKEGQNVTLSCEQNLNHDAMYWYRQDPGQGLRLIYYSQIVNDFQKGDIAEGYSVSREKKESFPLTVTSAQKNPTAFYLCASSMGTQFRSYEQYFGPGTRLTVT.

This clone has just a few counts. The chain employs TRBV29-1 and TRBJ2-2, with D tentatively TRBD1 or TRBD2 (6 bases each). The V gene's germline CDR1 is SQVTM and CDR2 ANQGSEA. This CDR3 comprises 14 residues. With 6 bases removed from V and 4 bases from J, the gap between germline ends came to 15 bases. The CDR3 nucleotides read TGCAGCGTATTGGGGGGCGTGGGCACCGGGGAGCTGTTTTTT. Amino acid sequence: CSVLGGVGTGELFF.

CDR3 loop: CAWSVRQGRSPLHF. CDR3 bases: TGTGCCTGGAGTGTAAGACAGGGCAGATCACCCCTCCACTTT. The chain employs TRBV30 and TRBJ1-6; 7 nucleotides agree with TRBD1. V lost 0 bases and J lost 10; bases outside the gene matches: 6. The CDR3 is made up of 14 amino acids. CDR1 and CDR2 from the germline V gene are GTSNPN and SVGIG (reference sequence).

This chain uses TRBV4-3 with TRBJ2-2; TRBD2 matches at 8 bases. This CDR3 is 16 amino acids long. Germline CDR1 reads LGHNA; CDR2 reads YSLEER. V shed 7 bases and J 1 base; nucleotides not matched to a gene: 8. The CDR3 sequence: CASTSRGGVNTGELFF. In DNA, the CDR3 is TGCGCCAGCACCTCACGGGGGGGCGTGAACACCGGGGAGCTGTTTTTT.